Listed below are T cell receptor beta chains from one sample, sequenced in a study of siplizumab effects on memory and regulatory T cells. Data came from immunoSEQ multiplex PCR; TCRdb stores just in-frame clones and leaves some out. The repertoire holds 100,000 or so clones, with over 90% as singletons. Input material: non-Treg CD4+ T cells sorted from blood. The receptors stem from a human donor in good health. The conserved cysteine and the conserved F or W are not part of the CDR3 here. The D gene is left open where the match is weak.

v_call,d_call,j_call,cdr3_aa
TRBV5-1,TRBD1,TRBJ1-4,ASSFDGQGARGLF
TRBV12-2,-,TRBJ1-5,ASRYRGAQGNQPQH
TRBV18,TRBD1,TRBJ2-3,ASSLDRVVHTQY
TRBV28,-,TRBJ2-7,ASSFRGRAHY
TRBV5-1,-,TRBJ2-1,ASSLNGGGHEQF
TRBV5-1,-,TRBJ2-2,ASSGRTGHGELF
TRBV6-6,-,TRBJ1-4,ASSRTAWEKLF
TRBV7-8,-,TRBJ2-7,ASSLEGSGSYEQY
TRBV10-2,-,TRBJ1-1,ASSERAVNTEAF
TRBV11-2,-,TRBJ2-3,ASSLEGLTDTQY
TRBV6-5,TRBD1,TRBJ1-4,ASSINRGHEKLF
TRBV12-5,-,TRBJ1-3,ASGLVGGNTIY
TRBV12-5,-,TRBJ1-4,ASGPMNEKLF
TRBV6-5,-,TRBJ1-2,ASSYSGYGYT
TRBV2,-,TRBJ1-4,ASMDGATNEKLF
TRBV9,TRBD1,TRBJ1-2,ASSSRPDRGPYGYT
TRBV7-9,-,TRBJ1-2,ASSSRGGSYGYT
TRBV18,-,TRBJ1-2,ASSPGQSYGYT